Sequencing of this T cell receptor (beta chain) was carried out in a study of OX40 agonist ivuxolimab in advanced cancers. Overall study context: Three patients showed partial responses: one hepatocellular carcinoma and two cutaneous melanoma cases.

A word on this clone: What it binds is not known.

A history of autoimmune disease or systemic immunosuppression excluded patients. Assay: immunoSEQ multiplex PCR; the TCRdb copy retains only in-frame clones and omits some. This table has about 59,000 clones, about nine tenths appearing once. This CDR3 is built from 14 residues. Germline V gene sequence: CDR1 MRHNA, CDR2 SNTAGT. Trimming took off 5 bases at V and 7 bases at J, with 14 bases between the two ends. General study findings and limits: Some nonresponders additionally presented with little normalized T-cell clonal expansion.

The sample here was CD4+ or CD8+ T cells sorted from blood, taken in a trial of the OX40 agonist ivuxolimab. The source of this sequence is an adult with an advanced solid tumor such as melanoma, head and neck, liver or kidney cancer. V and J are TRBV6-4 and TRBJ2-2; perhaps D is TRBD1 or TRBD2 (5 bases each). This CDR3 reads CASSPTGRVGELFF. As DNA, the CDR3 is TGTGCCAGCAGTCCCACGGGGCGGGTCGGGGAGCTGTTTTTT.